Listed below are T cell receptor beta chains from one sample, sequenced in a study of T cells in Graves' hyperthyroidism and ophthalmopathy. TCRdb redid the calling of the multiplex PCR reads with MiXCR, one entry per CDR3 protein. Among 400,000 to 500,000 distinct CDR3 sequences listed, 14% to 15% were seen once. Sequenced input: blood. These receptors originate from a man aged 18 to 29 with Graves' ophthalmopathy. CDR3s include the opening cysteine and the closing phenylalanine or tryptophan.

j_call	v_call	cdr3_length	cdr3_aa
TRBJ2-7	TRBV27	14	CASSFSGAAYEQYF
TRBJ2-7	TRBV7-9	12	CASSLTDYEQYF
TRBJ1-1	TRBV9	17	CASSVGGTGGLGTEAFF
TRBJ1-6	TRBV7-9	13	CASSLFQGSPLHF
TRBJ2-7	TRBV6-6	13	CASKRYGPYEQYF
TRBJ1-6	TRBV30	14	CAWSVDSNNSPLHF
TRBJ2-7	TRBV11-2	16	CASSLELTGALYEQYF
TRBJ1-1	TRBV10-1	13	CASSERGQSAPFF
TRBJ2-2	TRBV7-9	16	CASSSGIGLNTGELFF
TRBJ1-5	TRBV6-2/TRBV6-3	15	CASSYPHDSNQPQHF
TRBJ1-4	TRBV5-1	13	CASSFQLNEKLFF
TRBJ2-2	TRBV12-3/TRBV12-4	16	CASSPRDWWNTGELFF
TRBJ2-6	TRBV20-1	15	CSARDQTSGANVLTF
TRBJ1-3	TRBV28	14	CASSFSYSGNTIYF
TRBJ2-5	TRBV11-2	12	CASSLDRETQYF
TRBJ2-1	TRBV6-2/TRBV6-3	20	CASSYSRAGGSPGEYNEQFF
TRBJ2-1	TRBV19	15	CASSIPGPVGNEQFF
TRBJ2-3	TRBV24-1	15	CATSDSFGTGARQYF
TRBJ1-5	TRBV6-5	16	CASTLLGGRSNQPQHF
TRBJ2-7	TRBV7-8	15	CASSSGQGGLDEQYF
TRBJ2-7	TRBV18	13	CASSPSDGYEQYF
TRBJ2-5	TRBV4-2	15	CASSQETQRRETQYF
TRBJ2-5	TRBV3-1	17	CASSSRLAGGGQETQYF